The source of this T cell receptor (beta chain) is a study of blood T cell repertoires in COVID-19. As for the study in general: Italy, Spain and the United States were the sources of the convalescent and acute COVID-19 samples. T cells, B-cell-depleted T cells, or PBMCs provided the cDNA or gDNA that served as material.

Per the original data handling: Amplifying reference gene primers gave estimates of nucleated cell counts. Measured with immunoSEQ multiplex PCR; TCRdb has only the in-frame clones, and not every one. That table is the source of V, J and clone size, and D and trimming were worked out from the DNA. The table records about 150,000 clones, over 70% of them present only once. Germline V gene data show CDR1 as MNHNY and CDR2 as SVGAGI (reference sequence). This CDR3 is 16 amino acids long. The V and J ends lost 7 bases and 1 base respectively, with 19 bases between them. The rearrangement uses TRBV6-6 and TRBJ1-1, with D perhaps matching TRBD1 (6 bases). This clonotype was obtained from a man aged 80 or over with acute or convalescent COVID-19. The sample comprised peripheral blood. Here the CDR3 reads CASIQGLGAKNTEAFF. CDR3 nucleotides: TGTGCCAGCATCCAGGGGCTCGGGGCCAAGAACACTGAAGCTTTCTTT.